The subject of this entry is one T cell receptor beta chain. There is no known antigen for this receptor. There are no base qualities to consult, and no much larger clone falls within one base. The entry originates in a study of T-cell memory formation after mild COVID-19 (dated by TCRdb to about 2021). The study in broad terms: TCR sequence clusters from the two donors were found to be largely donor specific. In a couple of donors, T-cell clones that expanded and contracted after mild COVID-19 were tracked by sequencing TCRalpha and TCRbeta repertoires over time. Two young, previously healthy adult volunteers, one female and one male, were included in the cohort. General findings and caveats noted by the study authors: Balanced CD4/CD8 phenotypes were observed for clones contracting from day 15 to 85, whereas a bias towards CD4+ was observed for a second wave of clones expanding from day 15 to 37. Contracting CD4+ clones were located mainly in the CM and EM memory subsets, whereas CD8+ clones were found to be enriched in EMRA. Only two mild cases were covered in the study, and larger cohorts including severe cases with pre-infection samples were considered necessary. SARS-CoV-2 specificity of the second-wave clones peaking on day 37 was not confirmed. Some responding clones were detected in pre-infection memory, which suggested that pre-existing cross-reactive memory T cells had joined the SARS-CoV-2 response.

The instrument was an Illumina NovaSeq 6000. cDNA libraries for TCRalpha and TCRbeta were prepared by 5'RACE using constant-segment primers, with sample barcodes and unique molecular identifiers added. RNA was extracted from every sample with Trizol reagent. Amplification of the libraries took two PCR steps, and the second step added a second sample barcode plus Illumina TruSeq adapters. Sequencing of the libraries was done on an Illumina NovaSeq, producing 2 x 150 bp paired-end reads. The authors' analysis ran thus. Reads were demultiplexed and collapsed into UMI-guided consensus sequences with migec v1.2.7. Using mixcr v2.1.11, UMI consensuses were aligned to TRA and TRB V and J templates and then assembled into clonotypes. A clonotype was counted as expanded or contracted only if both edgeR and NoisET called the change significant, with noise models trained on biological replicates. edgeR calls used a false discovery rate-adjusted p below 0.01 and a log2 fold-change threshold of 1. As an exploratory analysis of dynamics, max-normalized trajectories of the 1000 most abundant clonotypes were examined with PCA combined with hierarchical clustering. Separately sequenced CD4+ and CD8+ repertoires were used to assign a CD4 or CD8 phenotype to each responding clone. In TCRdb, the public reads were trimmed at Q25 with fastp and aligned with MiXCR, with productive beta chains retained. A single entry per CDR3 protein holds the most common genes and DNA from its merged rows. TCRdb, not the authors, supplied the V and J calls. For this sample there are roughly 550,000 distinct CDR3 sequences; roughly 21% appear just once. The ten largest clones add up to roughly an eighth of the sample.

The CDR3 contains 11 residues, cysteine and phenylalanine counted. Just CDR3 DNA is preserved here, 33 bases in frame from base 1. The V and J ends are trimmed by 6 bases and 3 bases, leaving 9 bases between them. From the germline V gene (reference sequence), CDR1 is DFQATT and CDR2 is SNEGSKA. PBMCs were isolated by Ficoll-Paque density gradient centrifugation. The sequence derives from an adult woman who had mild COVID-19 (a few samples of this study predate the infection). The sample titles of this study are shuffled in the database, so cell type and time point are left out; the donor was told from shared clones. The sequence links TRBV20-1 to TRBJ2-7; a confident D gene designation cannot be given. Sequencing input: PBMCs or a T cell subset sorted from them (not recorded which). Here is the DNA: TGCAGTGCCGCGCCTATCTACGAGCAGTACTTC. Protein translation: CSAAPIYEQYF.